A single sample gave rise to the 29 T cell receptor beta chains below, sequenced in a study of blood T cell repertoires in COVID-19. Assay: immunoSEQ multiplex PCR; the TCRdb copy retains only in-frame clones and omits some. The sample includes just over 150,000 clones, 85% seen only once; the top ten take over 3%. The sequencing input was peripheral blood. These receptor sequences come from a human donor with acute or convalescent COVID-19. The donor label of this sample is uncertain.

The chain uses TRBV5-1 and TRBJ1-5, with 11 bases lining up with TRBD1. Losses at the gene ends were 4 bases for V and 6 bases for J; bases not matched to a gene: 6. Germline values: CDR1 SGHRS, CDR2 YFSETQ. This CDR3 is built from 15 residues. The CDR3 bases are TGCGCCAGCAGCCTTGGGACAGGGGGAGTTCAGCCCCAGCATTTT. It translates to CASSLGTGGVQPQHF.

The chain carries TRBV27 and TRBJ1-2; D is perhaps TRBD1 (6 bases). The CDR3 contains 13 residues. CDR1 is MNHEY, CDR2 SMNVEV, per germline (reference sequence). Deletions cut 4 bases from V and 5 bases from J, with 11 bases between. This chain's CDR3 is CASSSADRYGYTF. DNA for the CDR3: TGTGCCAGCAGTTCGGCGGACAGATATGGCTACACCTTC.

This sequence joins TRBV5-1 and TRBJ1-2, with 8 bases that match TRBD1. V shed 2 bases and J 5 bases; nucleotides not matched to a gene: 5. Germline V gene lookup returns CDR1 SGHRS and CDR2 YFSETQ. This CDR3 region has 14 residues. The CDR3 DNA reads as TGCGCCAGCAGCTTTACAGGGGGTGCATATGGCTACACCTTC. This translates into CASSFTGGAYGYTF.

This rearrangement joins TRBV5-1 to TRBJ2-3, with a possible D match to TRBD2 (6 bases). Per the germline V gene, CDR1 is SGHRS and CDR2 is YFSETQ. V was cut by 0 bases and J by 3 bases, with 14 bases left in between. This CDR3 has 16 amino acids. Written as DNA, the CDR3 is TGCGCCAGCAGCTTGGAACAGGCACGGGGGACAGATACGCAGTATTTT. Its protein is CASSLEQARGTDTQYF. Filled out from reference TRBV5-1 and TRBJ2-3, the complete variable domain reads KAGVTQTPRYLIKTRGQQVTLSCSPISGHRSVSWYQQTPGQGLQFLFEYFSETQRNKGNFPGRFSGRQFSNSRSEMNVSTLELGDSALYLCASSLEQARGTDTQYFGPGTRLTVL.

J is TRBJ1-5 and V is TRBV6-5, with 7 positions matching TRBD1. Trimming took 5 bases from V and 0 from J; bases not matched to a gene: 4. Germline V lookup: CDR1 MNHEY, CDR2 SVGAGI. The CDR3 runs to 15 residues. The CDR3 loop reads CASSQQGNSNQPQHF. DNA of the CDR3: TGTGCCAGCAGTCAACAGGGGAATAGCAATCAGCCCCAGCATTTT.

The chain links TRBV5-1 to TRBJ1-4; D gene unclear. In germline, CDR1 is SGHRS, CDR2 YFSETQ. The CDR3 consists of 17 residues. V lost 0 bases and J 1 base, leaving 13 bases between the germline ends. The chain's CDR3 is CASSLEYVPGTNEKLFF. The CDR3 DNA is TGCGCCAGCAGCTTGGAATACGTCCCAGGAACTAATGAAAAACTGTTTTTT.

V gene TRBV3-1 (or the pseudogene TRBV3-2) combines with J gene TRBJ2-1; TRBD2 aligns across 8 bases. CDR1 LGHDT and CDR2 YNNKEL come from the germline V gene (reference sequence). CDR3 length: 16 residues. V was clipped by 1 base and J by 4 bases; unmatched bases: 6. CDR3 sequence (DNA): TGTGCCAGCAGCCAAGTGGGTAGCGGGGTTTACAATGAGCAGTTCTTC. Amino acids: CASSQVGSGVYNEQFF.

The chain recombines TRBV10-3 with TRBJ1-2, with D perhaps TRBD1 (5 bases). V was trimmed by 4 bases and J by 2 bases, leaving 8 bases between them. CDR1 and CDR2 from the germline V gene are ENHRY and SYGVKD. This CDR3 is 13 amino acids long. CDR3 nucleotides: TGTGCCATCAGTGTCAGGGTAAACTATGGCTACACCTTC. Translated, it gives CAISVRVNYGYTF.

The J gene is TRBJ1-5, the V gene TRBV6-5; 7 nucleotides match TRBD1. Germline CDR1 MNHEY, CDR2 SVGAGI. The CDR3 has 14 residues. J gave up 6 bases and V 6 bases, and 8 bases lay outside the gene matches. The CDR3 region is CASSPRGPGQPQHF. The CDR3 region has the DNA TGTGCCAGCAGCCCAAGGGGGCCTGGTCAGCCCCAGCATTTT.

The chain couples TRBV30 to TRBJ2-3; 7 bases fit TRBD1. CDR3 length: 13 residues. In germline, CDR1 is GTSNPN, CDR2 SVGIG (reference sequence). The V gene end was trimmed by 1 base and the J gene end by 4 bases; junction bases not matched to a gene: 2. The CDR3 DNA reads TGTGCCTGGAGTGAACAGGGGTCAGATACGCAGTATTTT. This translates into CAWSEQGSDTQYF.

The CDR3, as DNA: TGTGCCAGCAGCCAATCGGGACTAGTCTCAGATACGCAGTATTTT. This codes for CASSQSGLVSDTQYF. The chain carries TRBV7-3 and TRBJ2-3, with 8 bases identical to TRBD2. Germline V gene lookup returns CDR1 SGHTA and CDR2 FQGTGA. The CDR3 has 15 residues. The V segment lost 5 bases and the J segment 4 bases; nucleotides outside the gene matches: 8.

This clone was seen only once. The rearrangement uses TRBV11-2 and TRBJ2-5; D might be TRBD2 (6 bases). The CDR3 runs to 17 residues. Trimming shortened V by 5 bases and J by 7 bases, and 26 bases separated the two germline ends. CDR1 and CDR2 (germline): SGHAT, FQNNGV. CDR3 sequence: CASSGAGIGGPKGTQYF. CDR3 nucleotide sequence: TGTGCCAGCAGCGGGGCAGGGATAGGAGGGCCCAAGGGGACCCAGTACTTC.

This chain joins TRBV18 and TRBJ1-6, with a tentative D call TRBD1 (6 bases). CDR1 and CDR2 from the germline V gene are KGHSH and LQKENI. CDR3 length: 12 amino acids. Trimming pared 8 bases from V and 14 bases from J, leaving 16 bases between. The CDR3 is CASATTRGTLHF. The DNA for the CDR3 is TGTGCCAGCGCTACCACGAGGGGGACCCTCCACTTT.

The chain is built from TRBV6-4 and TRBJ2-3; the D gene is possibly TRBD2 (6 bases). V shed 5 bases and J shed 1 base, with 10 bases lying between them. The V gene's germline CDR1 is MRHNA and CDR2 SNTAGT. The CDR3 spans 14 residues. The CDR3 sequence is CASSRRGGTDTQYF. CDR3 nucleotide sequence: TGTGCCAGCAGTCGGAGGGGCGGCACAGATACGCAGTATTTT.

The rearrangement links TRBV21-1 to TRBJ1-5. TRBV21-1 is a known pseudogene. The CDR3 length is 14 residues. In nucleotides, the CDR3 is TGTGCCAGCAGCAACTCGTGTCGCAATCAGCCCCAGCATTTT. It is translated as CASSNSCRNQPQHF.

This clone has a handful of counts. The rearrangement joins TRBV7-3 to TRBJ2-2; TRBD2 agrees at 15 bases. The CDR3 length is 18 residues. Germline loops: CDR1 SGHTA, CDR2 FQGTGA. V shed 5 bases and J 4 bases; nucleotides not matched to a gene: 8. CDR3 coding DNA: TGTGCCAGCAGCCCCTGGACTAGCGGGGGGGCGAGCACCGGGGAGCTGTTTTTT. This sequence encodes CASSPWTSGGASTGELFF.

This sequence joins TRBV28 and TRBJ1-1, with a weak D call TRBD1 (5 bases). This CDR3 region has 15 residues. Per germline, CDR1 MDHEN and CDR2 SYDVKM. The ends were cut back, 4 bases at V and 3 bases at J, with 15 bases in the middle. The CDR3: CASSSPGGGHTEAFF. The CDR3 bases are TGTGCCAGCAGTTCGCCGGGGGGGGGTCACACTGAAGCTTTCTTT.

The chain combines TRBV11-2 with TRBJ1-4; D uncertain. Germline-derived CDR1 and CDR2 are SGHAT and FQNNGV. This CDR3 is 15 amino acids long. Between the trimmed V and J ends, which lost 9 bases and 0 bases, there was a span of 14 bases. CDR3 in DNA: TGTGCCAGTAGAAACGAGGCTGCAACTAATGAAAAACTGTTTTTT. This encodes CASRNEAATNEKLFF.

The V and J genes are TRBV11-3 and TRBJ2-3; tentative D call: TRBD1 (6 bases). The germline CDR1 and CDR2 sequences are SGHNT and YENEEA. The V and J ends lost 6 bases and 1 base respectively, with 11 bases between them. The CDR3 is 14 residues long. CDR3 loop: CASRTRTGTDTQYF. CDR3 sequence (DNA): TGTGCCAGCAGAACCCGGACAGGCACAGATACGCAGTATTTT.

This clone has only a few counts. V is TRBV3-1 (or the pseudogene TRBV3-2) and J is TRBJ1-5; 7 bases match TRBD1. The CDR3 sequence is 14 residues long. With 4 bases clipped from V and 7 bases from J, the junction kept 7 bases outside the gene matches. CDR1 LGHDT and CDR2 YNNKEL come from the germline V gene (reference sequence). CDR3 amino acids: CASSLTTGIQPQHF. The CDR3 nucleotides are TGTGCCAGCAGCCTTACGACAGGGATCCAGCCCCAGCATTTT.

The gene calls are TRBV9 and TRBJ1-4, with D maybe TRBD1 (5 bases). The CDR3 covers 15 residues. CDR1 and CDR2 (germline): SGDLS, YYNGEE. Trimming took off 2 bases at V and 8 bases at J, with 16 bases between the two ends. The CDR3, as DNA: TGTGCCAGCAGCGTTACCGGGAGCGGGGGAGAAAAACTGTTTTTT. Translating it yields CASSVTGSGGEKLFF.

Of note for this clone: The identical CDR3 is also encoded by other nucleotide sequences in the sample. The CDR3 nucleotides read TGCGCCAGCAGCTTAACAGGGGTCTCTGGAAACACCATATATTTT. It specifies CASSLTGVSGNTIYF. V is TRBV5-1 and J is TRBJ1-3, with TRBD1 identical over 7 bases. CDR1 and CDR2 from the germline V gene are SGHRS and YFSETQ. This CDR3 is 15 amino acids long. Trimming at V came to 2 bases and at J to 0 bases, leaving 2 bases not matched to a gene.

The chain combines TRBV6-5 with TRBJ1-2; maybe TRBD1 (6 bases). CDR1 and CDR2 from the germline V gene are MNHEY and SVGAGI. The V gene lost 8 bases and the J gene lost 6 bases, with 13 bases spanning the gap. CDR3 length equals 12 residues. In DNA, the CDR3 is TGTGCCAGCTCAACAGGGTCAAATGGCTACACCTTC. Translated, it gives CASSTGSNGYTF.

J is TRBJ2-3 and V is TRBV7-2, with 8 nucleotides matching TRBD2. The CDR3 totals 14 residues. The V gene's germline CDR1 is SGHTA and CDR2 FQGNSA. Trimming cost V 5 bases and J 4 bases; bases outside gene matches: 5. CDR3 in DNA: TGTGCCAGCAGCCCTGGACTAGCCTCAGATACGCAGTATTTT. Protein: CASSPGLASDTQYF.

This clone was observed a single time. The CDR3 reads CSVATGGGVLTF. The CDR3 coding sequence is TGCAGCGTTGCTACTGGGGGCGGCGTTCTTACCTTC. The rearrangement uses TRBV29-1 and TRBJ1-2; D is perhaps TRBD1 (6 bases). V lost 4 bases and J lost 14, with 20 bases in between. This CDR3 is built from 12 residues. Germline-derived CDR1 and CDR2 are SQVTM and ANQGSEA. Looking up the rest from reference TRBV29-1 and TRBJ1-2 gives the full variable domain: SAVISQKPSRDICQRGTSLTIQCQVDSQVTMMFWYRQQPGQSLTLIATANQGSEATYESGFVIDKFPISRPNLTFSTLTVSNMSPEDSSIYLCSVATGGGVLTFGSGTRLTVV.

The genes are TRBV27 and TRBJ1-6; 7 bases are shared with TRBD1. Per germline, CDR1 MNHEY and CDR2 SMNVEV (reference sequence). J lost 4 bases, V lost 2 bases, and 2 bases had no gene match. This CDR3 has 15 residues. The CDR3 loop reads CASSLQGQYNSPLHF. The CDR3 DNA follows: TGTGCCAGCAGTTTACAGGGACAGTATAATTCACCCCTCCACTTT.

The table lists this clone with a count of one. The chain uses TRBV11-2 and TRBJ2-3; 8 nucleotides agree with TRBD1. J gave up 5 bases and V 5 bases, and 9 bases lay outside the gene matches. Germline V gene lookup returns CDR1 SGHAT and CDR2 FQNNGV. This CDR3 region has 15 residues. CDR3 loop: CASSPDRAARDTQYF. The DNA for the CDR3 is TGTGCCAGCAGCCCGGACAGGGCCGCACGAGATACGCAGTATTTT.

The chain employs TRBV6-5 and TRBJ1-4, with D perhaps TRBD1 (5 bases). Per the germline V gene, CDR1 is MNHEY and CDR2 is SVGAGI. Trimming cost V 6 bases and J 0 bases, with 8 bases left between them. The CDR3 covers 14 residues. The chain's CDR3 is CASRDISTNEKLFF. CDR3 sequence (DNA): TGTGCCAGCAGGGACATCTCAACTAATGAAAAACTGTTTTTT.

The chain has TRBV7-2 and TRBJ1-1; 9 bases align to TRBD1. This CDR3 has 13 amino acids. The junction had 1 base not matched to a gene; V was cut back by 3 bases and J by 5 bases. The germline CDR1 and CDR2 sequences are SGHTA and FQGNSA. This chain's CDR3 is CASSLDRGTEAFF. CDR3 in DNA: TGTGCCAGCAGCTTGGACAGGGGAACTGAAGCTTTCTTT. The complete variable domain, with remaining parts taken from reference TRBV7-2 and TRBJ1-1, reads GAGVSQSPSNKVTEKGKDVELRCDPISGHTALYWYRQSLGQGLEFLIYFQGNSAPDKSGLPSDRFSAERTGGSVSTLTIQRTQQEDSAVYLCASSLDRGTEAFFGQGTRLTVV.